One sample yielded the 27 T cell receptor beta chains listed below, sequenced in a study of response to subunit inactivated influenza vaccine (dated by TCRdb to the late 2010s). The library came from RT-PCR. These reads were obtained on an Illumina HiSeq 2500. TCRdb itself trimmed the public reads at Q25 with fastp, ran MiXCR and retained productive beta chains. Identical CDR3 proteins give one entry, which carries the most common genes and DNA. This sample gives 250,000 to 350,000 distinct CDR3 sequences in total; 20% to 25% of them show up just once. The biggest ten clones account for 10% of the sample. Here the sequenced sample was PBMCs from blood, taken less than 22 months after vaccination. The receptors come from a man between 50 and 70 years old who received an inactivated influenza vaccine. Donor details come from another sample of the same person, matched by shared clones.

This chain uses TRBV6-2 or TRBV6-3 with TRBJ1-5, with a tentative D call TRBD1 (5 bases). The germline CDR1 and CDR2 sequences are MNHEY and SVGEGT. This CDR3 has 13 residues. V was pared by 7 bases and J by 4 bases, with 11 bases between. The CDR3 reads CASTDSLNQPQHF. Written as DNA, the CDR3 is TGTGCCAGCACAGACAGTTTGAATCAGCCCCAGCATTTT.

This clonotype came up many times. CDR3 sequence: CSVGDWGYTF. The CDR3 nucleotides read TGCAGCGTTGGAGACTGGGGCTACACCTTC. The V call is TRBV29-1, the J call TRBJ1-2; D uncertain. This CDR3 comprises 10 residues. The ends were cut back, 4 bases at V and 8 bases at J, with 8 bases in the middle. From germline, CDR1 is SQVTM and CDR2 ANQGSEA.

This clonotype was picked up many times. The V call is TRBV7-2, the J call TRBJ1-1; D unresolved. The CDR3 covers 11 residues. CDR1 and CDR2 (germline): SGHTA, FQGNSA. Trimming cost V 6 bases and J 3 bases, with 5 bases left between them. The CDR3 bases are TGTGCCAGCAGTTTGGACACTGAAGCTTTCTTT. Its translation: CASSLDTEAFF.

This chain links TRBV4-2 with TRBJ2-7; 10 bases are shared with TRBD1. CDR1 and CDR2 from the germline V gene are LGHNA and YNFKEQ. The CDR3 runs to 16 residues. V shed 0 bases and J 3 bases; nucleotides not matched to a gene: 5. As DNA, the CDR3 is TGTGCCAGCAGCCAAGATGGGACAGGGGCTATCTACGAGCAGTACTTC. Residues: CASSQDGTGAIYEQYF.

In its sample, this clonotype was seen once. The chain joins TRBV9 to TRBJ1-2; D gene unclear. The CDR3 length is 15 residues. V was pared by 0 bases and J by 4 bases, with 13 bases between. Germline V lookup: CDR1 SGDLS, CDR2 YYNGEE. The CDR3 region is CASSVGLEKGYGYTF. The CDR3 region has the DNA TGTGCCAGCAGCGTAGGTTTGGAGAAGGGCTATGGCTACACCTTC.

The sample holds many counts of this clonotype. The V call is TRBV20-1, the J call TRBJ1-1; TRBD1 might be the D (5 bases). The CDR3 totals 14 residues. Trimming stripped 1 base from V and 2 bases from J, with 11 bases between. Looked up from germline, CDR1 is DFQATT and CDR2 is SNEGSKA (reference sequence). The CDR3 spells CSARAGHLNTEAFF. DNA of the CDR3: TGCAGTGCTAGAGCGGGGCACCTCAACACTGAAGCTTTCTTT.

The chain has TRBV5-1 and TRBJ1-5; D may be TRBD1 (6 bases). With 9 bases removed from V and 6 bases from J, the gap between germline ends came to 13 bases. In germline, CDR1 is SGHRS, CDR2 YFSETQ. The CDR3 sequence is 12 residues long. CDR3 protein: CANTRGCQPQHF. The CDR3 DNA reads as TGCGCCAACACGAGGGGGTGTCAGCCCCAGCATTTT.

This clonotype turned up a few times. The chain employs TRBV5-4 and TRBJ2-5, with D unresolved. CDR1 is SGHNT, CDR2 YYREEE, per germline (reference sequence). The ends were cut back, 0 bases at V and 5 bases at J, with 11 bases in the middle. The CDR3 covers 14 residues. The CDR3 DNA reads TGTGCCAGCAGCTTGGTGGCTTCGGACGAGACCCAGTACTTC. Protein sequence: CASSLVASDETQYF.

This clonotype was found a few times. The genes are TRBV7-6 and TRBJ2-1; the match to TRBD2 covers 8 bases. The germline V gene encodes CDR1 SGHVS and CDR2 FNYEAQ. The CDR3 covers 17 residues. V was pared by 1 base and J by 5 bases, with 10 bases of the junction left unmatched. Written as DNA, the CDR3 is TGTGCCAGCAGCTTAGTGTCCAGCGGGAGAAGTAACAATGAGCAGTTCTTC. Amino acid sequence: CASSLVSSGRSNNEQFF.

The gene calls are TRBV12-5 and TRBJ2-1; 11 bases match TRBD2. V lost 1 base to trimming and J lost 7 bases; unmatched junction nucleotides: 9. The length of the CDR3 is 17 residues. The V gene's germline CDR1 is LGHNT and CDR2 FRNRAP. This CDR3 reads CASGLAPGTSGSNEQFF. CDR3 nucleotide sequence: TGTGCTAGTGGTTTGGCCCCCGGTACTAGCGGGAGTAATGAGCAGTTCTTC.

This clonotype was observed a few times. V and J are TRBV7-9 and TRBJ1-1; TRBD1 is a possible D gene (6 bases). The germline V gene has CDR1 SEHNR and CDR2 FQNEAQ (reference sequence). CDR3 length: 15 amino acids. V was clipped by 7 bases and J by 3 bases, with 18 bases between them. The CDR3 DNA reads as TGTGCCAGCACCGATGGGGGGCAGGGGTACACTGAAGCTTTCTTT. Its protein is CASTDGGQGYTEAFF.

This clonotype was detected only a few times. The V call is TRBV5-1, the J call TRBJ2-1, with 7 bases that match TRBD1. CDR3 size: 16 residues. The germline CDR1 and CDR2 sequences are SGHRS and YFSETQ. Trimming removed 4 bases from V and 1 base from J; junction bases left unmatched: 8. This chain's CDR3 is CASSTSGTASYNEQFF. For the CDR3, the DNA is TGCGCCAGCAGCACCTCCGGGACAGCTTCCTACAATGAGCAGTTCTTC.

As to this clonotype: A read error may produce the germline difference seen at one junction end. J is TRBJ2-3 and V is TRBV18; TRBD2 matches 11 bases. Germline V gene lookup returns CDR1 KGHSH and CDR2 LQKENI. This CDR3 has 15 residues. The CDR3 DNA sequence: TGTGCCAGCTCACCATCTAGCGGGAGGAGAGATATGCAGTATTTT. Amino acid sequence: CASSPSSGRRDMQYF.

This clonotype showed up just a few times. The V and J genes are TRBV25-1 and TRBJ1-2; 7 bases map to TRBD1. The CDR3 runs 13 residues. Germline V gives CDR1 MGHDK, CDR2 SYGVNS. V lost 4 bases, J lost 8 bases, and 7 bases stayed unmatched. For the CDR3, the DNA is TGTGCCAGCAGTGCATACAGGGGCGGGGGCTACACCTTC. This gives the protein CASSAYRGGGYTF.

This clonotype was counted between two and nine times. V gene TRBV19 combines with J gene TRBJ2-3; no clear D gene. The CDR3 covers 11 residues. Trimming removed 6 bases at V and 6 bases at J, with 7 bases between. Germline V gives CDR1 LNHDA, CDR2 SQIVND (reference sequence). The CDR3 DNA is TGTGCCAGTAGCTTATTGGATACGCAGTATTTT. Translated, it gives CASSLLDTQYF.

This clonotype was counted once. The J gene is TRBJ2-1, the V gene TRBV6-1; TRBD2 agrees at 14 bases. CDR1 is MNHNS and CDR2 is SASEGT in the germline V gene. Trimming at V came to 5 bases and at J to 7 bases, leaving 10 bases not matched to a gene. The CDR3 consists of 17 residues. CDR3 coding DNA: TGTGCCAGCAGTCCGAGGGGACTAGCGGGAGATAGGAATGAGCAGTTCTTC. As protein: CASSPRGLAGDRNEQFF.

The chain uses TRBV4-2 and TRBJ2-1; D tentatively fits TRBD1 or TRBD2 (5 bases each). The germline V gene encodes CDR1 LGHNA and CDR2 YNFKEQ. The CDR3 has 15 residues. V lost 2 bases and J lost 4, with 12 bases in between. This CDR3 reads CASSQSGTPYNEQFF. The CDR3 region has the DNA TGTGCCAGCAGCCAATCCGGGACCCCTTACAATGAGCAGTTCTTC.

This chain joins TRBV11-2 and TRBJ2-1; 12 bases match TRBD2. The V and J ends lost 5 bases and 2 bases, in that order; junction bases with no gene match: 4. The CDR3 consists of 16 residues. The germline V gene encodes CDR1 SGHAT and CDR2 FQNNGV. In DNA, the CDR3 is TGTGCCAGCAGCCGACGGACTAGCGGGACCTACAATGAGCAGTTCTTC. Translated, it gives CASSRRTSGTYNEQFF.

This chain connects TRBV21-1 to TRBJ2-5; the D call in the table, TRBD1, was not verified against the DNA. TRBV21-1 is a pseudogene. The CDR3 length is 15 residues. The CDR3 is CASSYRTGRSETQYF. The CDR3 bases are TGTGCCAGCAGCTACCGGACAGGGCGGTCGGAGACCCAGTACTTC.

This clonotype was detected a few times. The rearrangement joins TRBV7-2 to TRBJ1-3; no reliable D call. V lost 0 bases and J 7 bases, leaving 7 bases between the germline ends. The germline V gene encodes CDR1 SGHTA and CDR2 FQGNSA. This CDR3 spans 13 amino acids. In DNA form, the CDR3 reads TGTGCCAGCAGCTTAGCGGGATGGAACACCATATATTTT. Residues: CASSLAGWNTIYF.

This clonotype showed up many times. The chain has TRBV28 and TRBJ1-5; TRBD1 might be the D (5 bases). V shed 2 bases and J shed 6 bases, with 11 bases lying between them. The CDR3 spans 14 residues. The germline gives CDR1 MDHEN, CDR2 SYDVKM. The CDR3 DNA is TGTGCCAGCAGTTTACTGGGGCTTGGTCAGCCCCAGCATTTT. Protein product: CASSLLGLGQPQHF.

The chain combines TRBV4-2 with TRBJ1-6, with TRBD1 matching over 7 bases. The CDR3 is made up of 16 amino acids. CDR1 is LGHNA, CDR2 YNFKEQ, per germline. Unmatched junction bases numbered 4, after V lost 1 base and J lost 4 bases. The CDR3 protein is CASSQAGTAYNSPLHF. DNA for the CDR3: TGTGCCAGCAGCCAAGCCGGGACAGCTTATAATTCACCCCTCCACTTT.

The chain couples TRBV2 to TRBJ2-7; D unclear. The CDR3 has 12 residues. Germline V gene data show CDR1 as SNHLY and CDR2 as FYNNEI. The ends were cut back, 3 bases at V and 7 bases at J, with 10 bases in the middle. CDR3 sequence (DNA): TGTGCCAGCAGTGAGCCTCCGTGGGAGCAGTACTTC. Its translation: CASSEPPWEQYF.

The chain recombines TRBV6-2 or TRBV6-3 with TRBJ2-1; D call uncertain. Germline values: CDR1 MNHEY, CDR2 SVGEGT. Trimming shortened V by 0 bases and J by 8 bases, and 14 bases separated the two germline ends. The CDR3 has 15 amino acids. This CDR3 reads CASSYSRQNRDEQFF. CDR3 coding DNA: TGTGCCAGCAGTTACTCGCGCCAGAACCGGGATGAGCAGTTCTTC.

This clonotype was detected a few times. The genes are TRBV7-9 and TRBJ1-6; the D gene is possibly TRBD1 (5 bases). From germline, CDR1 is SEHNR and CDR2 FQNEAQ (reference sequence). V was trimmed by 1 base and J by 4 bases, leaving 11 bases between them. The CDR3 contains 16 residues. This CDR3 is CASSLGGGRYNSPLHF. In DNA form, the CDR3 reads TGTGCCAGCAGCTTAGGTGGGGGGAGGTATAATTCACCCCTCCACTTT.

V usage is TRBV6-5 and J usage is TRBJ2-7; 9 nucleotides align to TRBD2. CDR3 size: 17 residues. Unmatched junction bases numbered 8, after V lost 0 bases and J lost 2 bases. Germline V gene lookup returns CDR1 MNHEY and CDR2 SVGAGI. CDR3 nucleotide sequence: TGTGCCAGCAGTTACTCAGAGAGTTGGACTAGCGCCTACGAGCAGTACTTC. This sequence encodes CASSYSESWTSAYEQYF.

The genes are TRBV4-1 and TRBJ1-1; 10 bases agree with TRBD1. Germline CDR1 MGHRA, CDR2 YSYEKL. The CDR3 loop spans 19 amino acids. J lost 8 bases, V lost 2 bases, and 20 bases had no gene match. CDR3 bases: TGCGCCAGCAGCCAACCGGGACAGGGGAACGTTCTACTTAGGGCGGAAGCTTTCTTT. The encoded protein is CASSQPGQGNVLLRAEAFF.